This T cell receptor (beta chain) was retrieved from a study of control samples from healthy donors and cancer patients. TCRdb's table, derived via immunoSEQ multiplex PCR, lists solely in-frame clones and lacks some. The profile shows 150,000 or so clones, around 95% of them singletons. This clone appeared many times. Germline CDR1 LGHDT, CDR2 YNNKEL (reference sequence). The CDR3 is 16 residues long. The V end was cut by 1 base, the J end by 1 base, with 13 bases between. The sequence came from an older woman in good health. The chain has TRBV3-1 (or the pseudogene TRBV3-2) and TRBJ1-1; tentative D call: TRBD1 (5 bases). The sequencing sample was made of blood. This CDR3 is CASSQVSVGGNTEAFF. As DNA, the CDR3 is TGTGCCAGCAGCCAAGTTTCCGTGGGGGGGAACACTGAAGCTTTCTTT.